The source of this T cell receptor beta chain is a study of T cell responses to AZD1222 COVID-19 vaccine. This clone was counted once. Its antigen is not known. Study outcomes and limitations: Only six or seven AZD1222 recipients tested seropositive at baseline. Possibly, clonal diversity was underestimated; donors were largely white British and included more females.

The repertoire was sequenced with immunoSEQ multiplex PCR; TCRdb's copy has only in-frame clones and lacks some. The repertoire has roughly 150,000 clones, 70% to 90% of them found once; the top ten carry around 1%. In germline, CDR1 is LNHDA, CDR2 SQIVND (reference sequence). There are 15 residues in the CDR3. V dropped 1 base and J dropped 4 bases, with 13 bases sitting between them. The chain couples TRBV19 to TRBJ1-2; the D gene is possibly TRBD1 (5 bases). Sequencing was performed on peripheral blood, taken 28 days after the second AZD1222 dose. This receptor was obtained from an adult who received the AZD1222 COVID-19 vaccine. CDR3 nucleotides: TGTGCCAGTAGTATAGTGTCGGGGGGTGGCTATGGCTACACCTTC. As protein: CASSIVSGGGYGYTF.